This record covers a single TCR beta chain. Its antigen is still unknown. Germline values: CDR1 SEHNR, CDR2 FQNEAQ (reference sequence). The V end was cut by 1 base, the J end by 7 bases, with 8 bases between. The CDR3 runs to 12 residues. The source of the sample is a study of cytomegalovirus exposure and HLA in healthy donors. Study findings and constraints: In a later analysis, productive TCRs from donors in an Asian-associated ancestry cluster reportedly carried fewer N-insertions than the cohort mean. It was 164 TCR beta chains that were listed as cytomegalovirus-associated.

The PCR ran on 60 Vbeta and 13 Jbeta primers. This table comes from immunoSEQ multiplex PCR, and its TCRdb copy is limited to in-frame clones, with some not included. Here the sample spans approximately 200,000 clones, around 85% being singletons. The sequence derives from a girl aged 2-15 years in good health and CMV-seronegative. The sample comprised PBMCs. This chain joins TRBV7-9 and TRBJ2-7; tentatively, D is TRBD2 (5 bases). CDR3 region: CASSLDRREQYF. The CDR3 DNA is TGTGCCAGCAGCTTAGATAGGAGGGAGCAGTACTTC.